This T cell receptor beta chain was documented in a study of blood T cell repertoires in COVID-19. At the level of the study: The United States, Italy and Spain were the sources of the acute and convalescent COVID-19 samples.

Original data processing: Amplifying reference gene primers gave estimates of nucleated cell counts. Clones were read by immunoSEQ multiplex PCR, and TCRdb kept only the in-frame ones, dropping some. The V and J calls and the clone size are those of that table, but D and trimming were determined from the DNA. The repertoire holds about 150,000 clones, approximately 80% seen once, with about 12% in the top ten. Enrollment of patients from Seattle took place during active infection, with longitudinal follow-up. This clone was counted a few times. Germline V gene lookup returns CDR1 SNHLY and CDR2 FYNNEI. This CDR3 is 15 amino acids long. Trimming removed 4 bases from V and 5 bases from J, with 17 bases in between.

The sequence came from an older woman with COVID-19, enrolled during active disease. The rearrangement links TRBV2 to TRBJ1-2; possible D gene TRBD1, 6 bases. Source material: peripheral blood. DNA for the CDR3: TGTGCCAGCAGTGCTTCCCAGGGGACGGGATATGGCTACACCTTC. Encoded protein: CASSASQGTGYGYTF.